These T cell receptor beta chains were read from a single sample in a study of blood T cell repertoires in COVID-19. The method was immunoSEQ multiplex PCR; TCRdb's version includes in-frame clones alone and lacks a portion of them. This table holds around 200,000 clones, over 70% found once. The sample consisted of peripheral blood. Every receptor here comes from a man in his fifties or sixties with active or convalescent COVID-19. Each CDR3 is given with its conserved first and last residue. A D gene is named only where the DNA matches it firmly. Where a row states a size, it is once, few, many or the class of an expanded clone; other rows omit it.

J gene,V gene,clone size,CDR3 length,D gene,CDR3 protein,CDR3 DNA
TRBJ2-1,TRBV9,once,14,NA,CASSPGHGGNEQFF,TGTGCCAGCAGCCCGGGGCACGGGGGTAATGAGCAGTTCTTC
TRBJ1-1,TRBV14,once,13,NA,CATSGGLNTEAFF,TGTGCCACCTCGGGAGGGTTGAACACTGAAGCTTTCTTT
TRBJ1-2,TRBV15,few,15,NA,CATSRDSLNVYGYTF,TGTGCCACCAGCAGGGACTCCCTTAACGTCTATGGCTACACCTTC
TRBJ1-1,TRBV15,NA,15,NA,CATSVRGRGRTEAFF,TGTGCCACCAGCGTCAGAGGAAGGGGCCGGACTGAAGCTTTCTTT
TRBJ1-6,TRBV7-6,NA,15,TRBD1,CASSLGAGGNSPLHF,TGTGCCAGCAGCTTAGGGGCAGGGGGCAATTCACCCCTCCACTTT
TRBJ2-7,TRBV2,NA,16,TRBD1,CASSPQQGRGFYEQYF,TGTGCCAGCAGTCCCCAGCAGGGCAGGGGGTTCTACGAGCAGTACTTC
TRBJ2-1,TRBV3-1/TRBV3-2,NA,16,TRBD2,CASSQVGLAGYNEQFF,TGTGCCAGCAGCCAAGTGGGCCTAGCGGGATACAATGAGCAGTTCTTC
TRBJ2-2,TRBV5-1,NA,13,NA,CASSRRVTGELFF,TGCGCCAGCTCACGGAGGGTCACCGGGGAGCTGTTTTTT
TRBJ2-1,TRBV5-1,NA,14,NA,CASSLKEDYNEQFF,TGCGCCAGCAGCTTGAAGGAGGACTACAATGAGCAGTTCTTC
TRBJ1-2,TRBV5-1,NA,14,NA,CASSLISGGYGYTF,TGCGCCAGCAGCTTGATTTCCGGGGGGTATGGCTACACCTTC
TRBJ2-7,TRBV7-9,NA,15,TRBD2,CASSLLSAGGSEQYF,TGTGCCAGCAGCTTACTCTCCGCGGGAGGCAGCGAGCAGTACTTC
TRBJ2-1,TRBV2,NA,16,TRBD2,CASSEFQAGVWDEQFF,TGTGCCAGCAGTGAATTCCAGGCGGGAGTATGGGATGAGCAGTTCTTC
TRBJ1-2,TRBV3-1/TRBV3-2,NA,15,NA,CASSQDLGTFYGYTF,TGTGCCAGCAGCCAAGATTTGGGGACATTCTATGGCTACACCTTC
TRBJ1-2,TRBV5-1,NA,15,NA,CASSLAGRGNYGYTF,TGCGCCAGCAGCTTGGCCGGGAGGGGGAACTATGGCTACACCTTC
TRBJ2-2,TRBV9,many,15,NA,CASSRGTEGSGELFF,TGTGCCAGCAGCCGCGGGACGGAGGGCAGTGGAGAGCTGTTTTTT
TRBJ2-2,TRBV28,NA,14,NA,CASRQGSRSGELFF,TGTGCCAGCAGACAAGGGAGTCGGTCCGGGGAGCTGTTTTTT
TRBJ1-5,TRBV28,NA,14,NA,CASSLGGFNQPQHF,TGTGCCAGCAGTTTGGGGGGGTTTAACCAGCCCCAGCATTTT
TRBJ2-3,TRBV14,NA,17,TRBD2,CASSQGKLAGVTDTQYF,TGTGCCAGCAGCCAAGGGAAATTAGCGGGGGTCACAGATACGCAGTATTTT
TRBJ1-2,TRBV9,NA,16,NA,CASSVDPTGGNYGYTF,TGTGCCAGCAGCGTAGACCCCACGGGAGGGAACTATGGCTACACCTTC
TRBJ2-1,TRBV11-2,NA,15,TRBD2,CASSSGGWGTSVLFF,TGTGCCAGCAGCTCCGGCGGATGGGGGACTAGCGTTCTGTTCTTC
TRBJ1-6,TRBV11-2,NA,14,NA,CASSLNRANSPLHF,TGTGCCAGCAGCTTAAACCGAGCTAATTCACCCCTCCACTTT
TRBJ1-5,TRBV4-3,NA,16,NA,CASSQDRGPLNQPQHF,TGCGCCAGCAGCCAAGATAGAGGGCCGCTTAATCAGCCCCAGCATTTT
TRBJ2-1,TRBV10-3,NA,14,TRBD2,CAIRSGSSYNEQFF,TGTGCCATCAGAAGCGGGAGCTCCTACAATGAGCAGTTCTTC
TRBJ2-3,TRBV2,once,14,NA,CASHSRLYTDTQYF,TGTGCCAGCCACTCGAGACTTTACACAGATACGCAGTATTTT
TRBJ1-2,TRBV5-1,NA,13,NA,CASSLEPGRGYTF,TGCGCCAGCAGCTTGGAACCAGGGCGCGGCTACACCTTC
TRBJ1-5,TRBV4-1,NA,17,TRBD1,CASAHGTGIFGNQPQHF,TGCGCCAGCGCACACGGGACAGGGATTTTTGGCAATCAGCCCCAGCATTTT
TRBJ1-2,TRBV19,NA,14,NA,CASSISRGNYGYTF,TGTGCCAGTAGTATCTCGCGGGGTAACTATGGCTACACCTTC
TRBJ1-1,TRBV30,NA,14,NA,CAWSVAGGGTEAFF,TGTGCCTGGAGTGTAGCGGGGGGAGGCACTGAAGCTTTCTTT
TRBJ1-4,TRBV19,NA,15,NA,CASSIMRGQGEKLFF,TGTGCCAGTAGTATAATGCGGGGCCAAGGGGAAAAACTGTTTTTT
TRBJ2-1,TRBV2,NA,15,TRBD2,CASSEGGGTYNEQFF,TGTGCCAGCAGTGAAGGGGGGGGGACCTACAATGAGCAGTTCTTC
TRBJ1-1,TRBV7-8,NA,14,NA,CASSYRDNDDEAFF,TGTGCCAGCAGCTACAGGGACAACGACGATGAAGCTTTCTTT
TRBJ2-5,TRBV5-5,NA,14,NA,CASSFRDNQETQYF,TGTGCCAGCAGCTTCAGGGACAATCAAGAGACCCAGTACTTC
TRBJ1-2,TRBV5-1,NA,13,NA,CASSTEANYGYTF,TGCGCCAGCAGCACCGAGGCTAACTATGGCTACACCTTC
TRBJ1-4,TRBV4-3,once,15,TRBD1,CASSQDRVGNEKLFF,TGCGCCAGCAGCCAGGACAGGGTTGGTAATGAAAAACTGTTTTTT
TRBJ2-3,TRBV24-1,NA,15,NA,CATSARVRGSDTQYF,TGTGCCACCAGTGCCCGGGTTCGGGGTTCAGATACGCAGTATTTT
TRBJ1-3,TRBV7-8,NA,15,TRBD1,CASTRTGSSGNTIYF,TGTGCCAGCACCCGGACAGGGAGCTCTGGAAACACCATATATTTT
TRBJ1-1,TRBV29-1,NA,14,TRBD1,CSVASGTGMSEAFF,TGCAGCGTTGCCTCCGGGACAGGGATGTCTGAAGCTTTCTTT